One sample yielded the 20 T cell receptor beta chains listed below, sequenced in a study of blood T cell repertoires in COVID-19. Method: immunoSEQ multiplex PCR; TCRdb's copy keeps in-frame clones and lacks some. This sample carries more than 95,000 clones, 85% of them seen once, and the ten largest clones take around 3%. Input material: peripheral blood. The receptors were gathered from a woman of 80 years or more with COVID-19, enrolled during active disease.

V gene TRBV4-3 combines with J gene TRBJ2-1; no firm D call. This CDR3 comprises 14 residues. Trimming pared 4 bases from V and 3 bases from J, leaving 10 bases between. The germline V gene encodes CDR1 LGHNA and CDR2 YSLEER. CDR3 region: CASSLRGDYNEQFF. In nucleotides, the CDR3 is TGCGCCAGCAGCCTCAGAGGCGACTACAATGAGCAGTTCTTC.

In nucleotides, the CDR3 is TGTGCCAGCAGCCAAGGTCCGGCAGGGGTGGCGGATACGCAGTATTTT. Translated, it gives CASSQGPAGVADTQYF. The chain recombines TRBV14 with TRBJ2-3; maybe TRBD1 (6 bases). The CDR3 consists of 16 residues. The germline V gene has CDR1 SGHDN and CDR2 FVKESK. Trimming left V 1 base short and J 6 bases short, with 17 bases between.

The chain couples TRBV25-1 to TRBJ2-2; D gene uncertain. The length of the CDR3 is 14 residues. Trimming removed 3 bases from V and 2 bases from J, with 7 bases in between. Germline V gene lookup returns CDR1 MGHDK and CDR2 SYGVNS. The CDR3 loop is CASSEEFNTGELFF. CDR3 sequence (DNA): TGTGCCAGCAGTGAGGAGTTTAACACCGGGGAGCTGTTTTTT.

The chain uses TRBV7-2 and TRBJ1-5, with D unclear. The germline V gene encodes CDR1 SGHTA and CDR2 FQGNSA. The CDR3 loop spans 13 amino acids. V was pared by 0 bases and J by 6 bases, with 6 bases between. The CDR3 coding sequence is TGTGCCAGCAGCTTAGCGAACGGTCAGCCCCAGCATTTT. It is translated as CASSLANGQPQHF.

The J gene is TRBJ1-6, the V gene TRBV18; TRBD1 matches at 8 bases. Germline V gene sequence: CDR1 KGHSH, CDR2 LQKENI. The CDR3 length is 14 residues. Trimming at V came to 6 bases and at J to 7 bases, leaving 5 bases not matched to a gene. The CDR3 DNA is TGTGCCAGCTCCTCACGACAGGGGAATTCACCCCTCCACTTT. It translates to CASSSRQGNSPLHF. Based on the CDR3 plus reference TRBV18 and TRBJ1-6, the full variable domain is NAGVMQNPRHLVRRRGQEARLRCSPMKGHSHVYWYRQLPEEGLKFMVYLQKENIIDESGMPKERFSAEFPKEGPSILRIQQVVRGDSAAYFCASSSRQGNSPLHFGNGTRLTVT.

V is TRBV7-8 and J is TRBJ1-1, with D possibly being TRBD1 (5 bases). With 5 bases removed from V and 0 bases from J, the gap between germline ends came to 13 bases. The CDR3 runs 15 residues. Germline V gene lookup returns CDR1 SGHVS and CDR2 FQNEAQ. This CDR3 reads CASSLGGGVNTEAFF. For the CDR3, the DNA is TGTGCCAGCAGCCTCGGTGGGGGGGTGAACACTGAAGCTTTCTTT. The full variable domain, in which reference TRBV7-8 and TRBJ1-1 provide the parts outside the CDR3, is GAGVSQSPRYKVAKRGQDVALRCDPISGHVSLFWYQQALGQGPEFLTYFQNEAQLDKSGLPSDRFFAERPEGSVSTLKIQRTQQEDSAVYLCASSLGGGVNTEAFFGQGTRLTVV.

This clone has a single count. CDR3 protein: CASSFLAGGTDTQYF. CDR3 sequence (DNA): TGTGCCAGCAGCTTTCTAGCGGGAGGCACAGATACGCAGTATTTT. The chain carries TRBV7-6 and TRBJ2-3; TRBD2 matches at 10 bases. CDR3 size: 15 residues. Per germline, CDR1 SGHVS and CDR2 FNYEAQ. Unmatched junction bases numbered 1, after V lost 3 bases and J lost 1 base.

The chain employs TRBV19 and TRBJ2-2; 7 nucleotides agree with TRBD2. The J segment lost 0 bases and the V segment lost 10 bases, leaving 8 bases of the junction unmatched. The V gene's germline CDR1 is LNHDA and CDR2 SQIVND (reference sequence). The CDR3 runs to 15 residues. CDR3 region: CATNPGGPNTGELFF. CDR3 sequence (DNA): TGTGCCACCAACCCGGGGGGTCCGAACACCGGGGAGCTGTTTTTT.

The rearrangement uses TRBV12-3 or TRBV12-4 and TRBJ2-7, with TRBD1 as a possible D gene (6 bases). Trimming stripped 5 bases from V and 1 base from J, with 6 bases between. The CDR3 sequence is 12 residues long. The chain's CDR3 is CASSTGSYEQYF. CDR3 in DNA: TGTGCCAGCAGTACAGGGTCCTACGAGCAGTACTTC.

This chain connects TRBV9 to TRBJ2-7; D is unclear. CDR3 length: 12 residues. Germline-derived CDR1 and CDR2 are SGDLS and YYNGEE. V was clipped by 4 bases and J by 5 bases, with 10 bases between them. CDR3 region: CASSPQEDEQYF. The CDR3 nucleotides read TGTGCCAGCAGCCCCCAGGAAGACGAGCAGTACTTC.

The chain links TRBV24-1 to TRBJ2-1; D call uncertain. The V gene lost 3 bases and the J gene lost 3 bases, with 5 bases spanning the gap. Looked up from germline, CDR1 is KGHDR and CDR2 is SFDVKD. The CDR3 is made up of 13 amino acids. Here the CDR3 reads CATSDRDYNEQFF. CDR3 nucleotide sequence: TGTGCCACCAGTGATCGAGACTACAATGAGCAGTTCTTC.

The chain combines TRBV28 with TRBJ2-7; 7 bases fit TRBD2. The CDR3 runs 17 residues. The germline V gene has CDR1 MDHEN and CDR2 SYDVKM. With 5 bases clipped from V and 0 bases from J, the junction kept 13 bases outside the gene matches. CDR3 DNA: TGTGCCAGCAGTCCACCGACACTAGCGACTAGCTCCTACGAGCAGTACTTC. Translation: CASSPPTLATSSYEQYF.

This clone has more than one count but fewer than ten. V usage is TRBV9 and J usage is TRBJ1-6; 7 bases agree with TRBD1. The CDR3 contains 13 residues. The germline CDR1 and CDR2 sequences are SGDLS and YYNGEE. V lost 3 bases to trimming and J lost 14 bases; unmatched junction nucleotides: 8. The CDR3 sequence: CASSGTGPKALHF. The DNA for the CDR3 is TGTGCCAGCAGCGGGACAGGCCCTAAGGCCCTCCACTTT.

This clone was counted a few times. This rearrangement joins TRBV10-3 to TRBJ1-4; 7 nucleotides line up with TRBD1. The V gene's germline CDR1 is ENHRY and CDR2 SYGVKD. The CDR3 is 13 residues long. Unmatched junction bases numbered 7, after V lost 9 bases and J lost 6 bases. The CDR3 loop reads CAIQGKRDEKLFF. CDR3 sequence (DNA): TGTGCCATACAGGGGAAGAGAGATGAAAAACTGTTTTTT.

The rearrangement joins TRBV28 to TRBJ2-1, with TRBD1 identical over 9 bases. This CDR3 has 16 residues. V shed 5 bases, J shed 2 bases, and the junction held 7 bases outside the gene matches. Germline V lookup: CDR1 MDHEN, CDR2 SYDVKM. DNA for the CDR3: TGTGCCAGCAGTCCGTCGACAGGGGGGACCTACAATGAGCAGTTCTTC. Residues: CASSPSTGGTYNEQFF.

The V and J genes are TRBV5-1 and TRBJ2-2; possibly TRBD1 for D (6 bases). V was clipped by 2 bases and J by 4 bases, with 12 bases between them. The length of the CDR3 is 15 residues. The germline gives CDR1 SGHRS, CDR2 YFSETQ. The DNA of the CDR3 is TGCGCCAGCAGCTTTCAACAGGGAAGCACCGGGGAGCTGTTTTTT. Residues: CASSFQQGSTGELFF.

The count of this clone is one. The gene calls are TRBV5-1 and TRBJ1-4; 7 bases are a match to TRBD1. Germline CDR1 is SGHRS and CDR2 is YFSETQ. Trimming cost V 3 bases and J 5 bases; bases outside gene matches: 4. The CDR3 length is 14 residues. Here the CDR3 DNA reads TGCGCCAGCAGCTCCGGGACAGAGAATGAAAAACTGTTTTTT. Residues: CASSSGTENEKLFF.

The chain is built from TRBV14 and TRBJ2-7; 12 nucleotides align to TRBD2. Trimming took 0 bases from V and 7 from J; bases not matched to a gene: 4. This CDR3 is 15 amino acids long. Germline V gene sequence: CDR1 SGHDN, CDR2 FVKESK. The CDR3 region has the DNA TGTGCCAGCAGCCAAGATCCTAGCGGGAGGGGGGAGCAGTACTTC. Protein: CASSQDPSGRGEQYF. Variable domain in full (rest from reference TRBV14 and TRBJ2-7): EAGVTQFPSHSVIEKGQTVTLRCDPISGHDNLYWYRRVMGKEIKFLLHFVKESKQDESGMPNNRFLAERTGGTYSTLKVQPAELEDSGVYFCASSQDPSGRGEQYFGPGTRLTVT.

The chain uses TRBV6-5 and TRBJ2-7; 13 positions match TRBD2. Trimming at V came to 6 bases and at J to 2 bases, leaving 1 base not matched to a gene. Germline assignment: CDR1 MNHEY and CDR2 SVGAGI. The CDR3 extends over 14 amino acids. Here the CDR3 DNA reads TGTGCCAGCAGGGGACTAGCGGGAACCTACGAGCAGTACTTC. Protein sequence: CASRGLAGTYEQYF.

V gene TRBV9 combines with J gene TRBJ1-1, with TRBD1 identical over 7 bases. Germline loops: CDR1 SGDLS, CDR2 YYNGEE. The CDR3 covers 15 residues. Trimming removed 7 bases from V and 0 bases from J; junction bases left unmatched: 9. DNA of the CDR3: TGTGCCAGCGGCGAAGGGACAGCCATGAACACTGAAGCTTTCTTT. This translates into CASGEGTAMNTEAFF.